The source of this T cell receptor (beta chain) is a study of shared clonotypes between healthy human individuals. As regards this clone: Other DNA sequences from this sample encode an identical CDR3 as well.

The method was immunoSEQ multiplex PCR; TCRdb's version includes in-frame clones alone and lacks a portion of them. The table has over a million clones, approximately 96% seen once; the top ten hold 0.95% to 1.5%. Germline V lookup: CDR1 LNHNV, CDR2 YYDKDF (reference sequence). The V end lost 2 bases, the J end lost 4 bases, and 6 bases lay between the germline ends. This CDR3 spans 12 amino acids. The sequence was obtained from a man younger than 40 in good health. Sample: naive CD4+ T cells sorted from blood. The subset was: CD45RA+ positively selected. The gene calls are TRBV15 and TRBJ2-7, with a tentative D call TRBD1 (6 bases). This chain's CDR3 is CATSRQGYEQYF. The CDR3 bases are TGTGCCACCAGCAGACAGGGGTACGAGCAGTACTTC.